A selection of T cell receptor beta chains follows, all from one sample in a study of control samples from healthy donors and cancer patients. Assay used: immunoSEQ multiplex PCR; TCRdb lists only in-frame clones, some missing. The sample shows some 87,000 clones, more than 65% of them seen only once. Sequencing input: PBMCs. The receptor set was obtained from a man between 60 and 70 years old with head and neck cancer. Each CDR3 is given with its conserved first and last residue. Fields, in order: J gene, clone size, V gene, CDR3 protein. Clone size appears in some rows only: once, few, many, or a class for an expanded clone.

TRBJ1-4,-,TRBV5-8,CASSDGTVSTNEKLFF
TRBJ1-3,-,TRBV12-3/TRBV12-4,CASSPGGGRAIYF
TRBJ2-1,-,TRBV3-1/TRBV3-2,CASSPNLGQGANEQFF
TRBJ2-3,-,TRBV19,CASIGSGRSVTQYF
TRBJ1-2,-,TRBV27,CASSLVSPNYGYTF
TRBJ1-3,-,TRBV7-6,CASSSRQGQAGNTIYF
TRBJ1-1,-,TRBV11-2,CASSSNRALGTEAFF
TRBJ2-3,-,TRBV13,CASSLYGLRSTDTQYF
TRBJ2-7,once,TRBV4-1,CASSQGQLSSYEQYF
TRBJ2-7,-,TRBV6-5,CASRGSGSFLEQYF
TRBJ1-6,-,TRBV3-1/TRBV3-2,CASSQDQPSNSPLHF
TRBJ2-7,-,TRBV6-5,CASSYSITGSSYEQYF
TRBJ2-2,-,TRBV5-4,CASSLESGYTGELFF
TRBJ1-2,-,TRBV6-5,CASSSRERNYGYTF
TRBJ1-5,few,TRBV7-2,CASSSAIDRPQHF
TRBJ1-5,-,TRBV30,CAWAGQGDQPQHF
TRBJ1-1,-,TRBV5-4,CAMGLNTEAFF
TRBJ2-3,-,TRBV10-2,CASSYSGISTDTQYF
TRBJ2-7,-,TRBV3-1/TRBV3-2,CASSPRTGGIYEQYF
TRBJ2-1,-,TRBV29-1,CSVEDRRSSYNEQFF
TRBJ1-2,-,TRBV7-9,CASSRDSYGYTF
TRBJ1-5,once,TRBV18,CASSPGRNQPQHF
TRBJ2-1,-,TRBV5-1,CASSSGAEGDEQFF
TRBJ1-5,-,TRBV27,CASSFQNQPQHF
TRBJ1-2,once,TRBV5-1,CASKPLGGNYGYTF
TRBJ2-1,-,TRBV11-2,CASSPMGLAGAGEQFF
TRBJ2-5,-,TRBV2,CASRGPGQMKETQYF
TRBJ1-1,-,TRBV5-1,CASSLDGDNTEAFF
TRBJ2-1,-,TRBV9,CASSVGGTGVLNEQFF
TRBJ1-2,once,TRBV11-2,CASTNPREHYGYTF
TRBJ1-1,-,TRBV18,CASSPPEGAWNTEAFF
TRBJ1-2,once,TRBV6-2/TRBV6-3,CASSSPGQGYGYTF
TRBJ2-5,-,TRBV7-8,CASSLGYNGETQYF
TRBJ2-3,-,TRBV29-1,CSVLDSGSTDTQYF
TRBJ1-3,-,TRBV2,CASSSGPGAGNTIYF
TRBJ2-5,-,TRBV7-8,CASSFTSGQETQYF
TRBJ1-2,-,TRBV10-2,CASSESKQGSYGYTF
TRBJ1-1,-,TRBV3-1/TRBV3-2,CASSRQGGTEAFF
TRBJ1-3,once,TRBV7-9,CASSLGGNTIYF
TRBJ2-7,-,TRBV29-1,CSVEDPTGAYEQYF
TRBJ1-6,-,TRBV18,CASSARGANNSPLHF
TRBJ2-4,-,TRBV7-9,CASSLARYDSSSIQYF
TRBJ1-2,-,TRBV24-1,CATSIQGTEGYTF
TRBJ2-7,few,TRBV6-5,CASRLGQASYEQYF
TRBJ2-7,-,TRBV14,CASSRVLAAPYEQYF
TRBJ1-4,-,TRBV25-1,CASSDREGGKLFF